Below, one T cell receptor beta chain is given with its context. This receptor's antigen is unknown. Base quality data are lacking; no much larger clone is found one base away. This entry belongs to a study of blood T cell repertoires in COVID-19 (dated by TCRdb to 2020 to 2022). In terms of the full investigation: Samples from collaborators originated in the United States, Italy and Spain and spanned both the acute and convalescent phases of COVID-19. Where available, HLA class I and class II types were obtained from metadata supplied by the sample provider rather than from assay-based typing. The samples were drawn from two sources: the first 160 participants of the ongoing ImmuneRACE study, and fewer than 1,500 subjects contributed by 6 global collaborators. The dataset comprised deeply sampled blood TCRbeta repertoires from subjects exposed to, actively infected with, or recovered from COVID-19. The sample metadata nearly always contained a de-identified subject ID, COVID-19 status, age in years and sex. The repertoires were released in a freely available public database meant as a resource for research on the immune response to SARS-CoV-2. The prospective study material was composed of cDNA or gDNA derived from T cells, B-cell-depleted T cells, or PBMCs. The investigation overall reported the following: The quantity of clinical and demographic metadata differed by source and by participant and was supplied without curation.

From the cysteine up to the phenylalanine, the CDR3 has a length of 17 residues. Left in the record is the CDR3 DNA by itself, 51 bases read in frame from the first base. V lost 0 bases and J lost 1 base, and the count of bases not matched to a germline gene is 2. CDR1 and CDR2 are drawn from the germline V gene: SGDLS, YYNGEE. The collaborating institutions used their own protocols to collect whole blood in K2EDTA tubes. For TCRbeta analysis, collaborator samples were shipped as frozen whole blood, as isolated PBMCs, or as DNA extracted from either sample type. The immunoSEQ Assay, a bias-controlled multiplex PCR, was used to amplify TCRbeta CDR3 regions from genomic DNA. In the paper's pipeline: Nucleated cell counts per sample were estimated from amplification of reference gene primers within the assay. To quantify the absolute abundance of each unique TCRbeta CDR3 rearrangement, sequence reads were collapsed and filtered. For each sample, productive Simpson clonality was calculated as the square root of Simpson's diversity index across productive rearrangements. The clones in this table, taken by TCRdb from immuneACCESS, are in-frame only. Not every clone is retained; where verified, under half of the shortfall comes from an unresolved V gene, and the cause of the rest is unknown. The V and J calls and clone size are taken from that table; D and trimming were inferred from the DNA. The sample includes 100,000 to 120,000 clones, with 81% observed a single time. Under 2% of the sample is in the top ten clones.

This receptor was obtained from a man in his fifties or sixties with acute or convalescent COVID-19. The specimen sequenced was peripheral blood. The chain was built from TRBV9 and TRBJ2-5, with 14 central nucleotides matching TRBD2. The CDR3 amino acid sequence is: CASSVGTSGGPQETQYF. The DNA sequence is TGTGCCAGCAGCGTAGGGACTAGCGGGGGGCCCCAAGAGACCCAGTACTTC.